Below are 21 T cell receptor beta chains sequenced from a single sample in a study of OX40 agonist ivuxolimab in advanced cancers. Libraries were prepared through the immunoSEQ multiplex PCR assay. TCRdb holds this immuneACCESS table with in-frame rearrangements only. Some clones are missing; in checked studies, unresolved V genes explain under half, and the rest has no known cause. For this sample there are 65,000 to 90,000 clones; roughly 85% appear just once. Clones ranked in the top ten supply about 0.57% of the sample. Here the sequenced sample was CD4+ or CD8+ T cells sorted from blood, taken in a trial of the OX40 agonist ivuxolimab. The receptor set was obtained from an adult with an advanced solid tumor such as melanoma, head and neck, liver or kidney cancer.

In this sample, this clone turned up a few times. The chain has TRBV10-1 and TRBJ2-1; TRBD2 matches at 9 bases. Looked up from germline, CDR1 is WNHNN and CDR2 is SYGVQD (reference sequence). V gave up 10 bases and J gave up 9 bases; unmatched junction bases: 16. The CDR3 loop spans 15 amino acids. The CDR3 nucleotides read TGCGCCACCAACAAGGGTCTAGCGGGGAACGGTGAGCAGTTCTTC. Its protein is CATNKGLAGNGEQFF.

This chain uses TRBV12-5 with TRBJ2-3; 10 bases line up with TRBD1. Germline assignment: CDR1 LGHNT and CDR2 FRNRAP. The CDR3 is 16 amino acids. The V and J ends lost 5 bases and 3 bases, in that order; junction bases with no gene match: 8. The CDR3 DNA is TGTGCTAGTGGTGTATCCCCGGACAGGGGGACAGATACGCAGTATTTT. Its translation: CASGVSPDRGTDTQYF.

CDR3 nucleotide sequence: TGTGCCAGCTCACAGACCGAAGGGGAGCTGTTTTTT. It encodes CASSQTEGELFF. V usage is TRBV18 and J usage is TRBJ2-2; D gene unclear. Trimming cost V 4 bases and J 8 bases, with 8 bases left between them. The CDR3 is 12 residues long. CDR1 is KGHSH and CDR2 is LQKENI in the germline V gene.

This rearrangement joins TRBV5-1 to TRBJ1-3; weak D call: TRBD1 (6 bases). The CDR3 is 16 residues long. Trimming removed 0 bases at V and 3 bases at J, with 13 bases between. CDR1 SGHRS and CDR2 YFSETQ come from the germline V gene. The CDR3 here is CASSLAGQRFGNTIYF. CDR3 nucleotide sequence: TGCGCCAGCAGCTTGGCCGGACAGCGGTTTGGAAACACCATATATTTT. The full variable domain, completed using reference TRBV5-1 and TRBJ1-3, is KAGVTQTPRYLIKTRGQQVTLSCSPISGHRSVSWYQQTPGQGLQFLFEYFSETQRNKGNFPGRFSGRQFSNSRSEMNVSTLELGDSALYLCASSLAGQRFGNTIYFGEGSWLTVV.

The rearrangement joins TRBV5-4 to TRBJ2-1; D is uncertain. Trimming pared 6 bases from V and 5 bases from J, leaving 21 bases between. The CDR3 has 16 amino acids. Germline V gene sequence: CDR1 SGHNT, CDR2 YYREEE (reference sequence). Here the CDR3 DNA reads TGTGCCAGCACCCCCGACGGGCTACCTGCCGACAATGAGCAGTTCTTC. Its translation: CASTPDGLPADNEQFF. The variable domain in full, completed from reference TRBV5-4 and TRBJ2-1, reads ETGVTQSPTHLIKTRGQQVTLRCSSQSGHNTVSWYQQALGQGPQFIFQYYREEENGRGNFPPRFSGLQFPNYSSELNVNALELDDSALYLCASTPDGLPADNEQFFGPGTRLTVL.

This clone was seen more than once but under ten times. This chain uses TRBV7-2 with TRBJ2-7; no clear D. V lost 6 bases to trimming and J lost 7 bases, with 13 bases between them. This CDR3 spans 12 amino acids. Germline lookup yields CDR1 SGHTA and CDR2 FQGNSA. The CDR3 sequence: CASRFGPTEQYF. CDR3 coding DNA: TGTGCCAGCAGATTTGGACCAACAGAGCAGTACTTC.

CDR3 bases: TGCGCCAGCAGCTTGGGGCGACAGGGGTCCTACGAGCAGTACTTC. Amino acid sequence: CASSLGRQGSYEQYF. The chain has TRBV5-1 and TRBJ2-5, with 8 bases aligning to TRBD1. The J call is uncertain, as TRBJ2-7 better fits the DNA end. The CDR3 loop spans 15 amino acids. Germline V gene lookup returns CDR1 SGHRS and CDR2 YFSETQ.

This clone was counted only a few times. V and J are TRBV10-3 and TRBJ2-5, with a tentative D call TRBD1 (6 bases). CDR1 ENHRY and CDR2 SYGVKD come from the germline V gene. The CDR3 is made up of 14 amino acids. V was clipped by 6 bases and J by 2 bases, with 13 bases between them. The CDR3 DNA is TGTGCCATCAGACAGGGAGCGTTTCAAGAGACCCAGTACTTC. Translating gives CAIRQGAFQETQYF.

V and J are TRBV19 and TRBJ1-4; D is unclear. Germline V lookup: CDR1 LNHDA, CDR2 SQIVND (reference sequence). Trimming pared 3 bases from V and 5 bases from J, leaving 10 bases between. The length of the CDR3 is 14 residues. CDR3 in DNA: TGTGCCAGTAGTATTGGCAGGTCGAATGAAAAACTGTTTTTT. Its protein product is CASSIGRSNEKLFF.

The chain employs TRBV11-2 and TRBJ1-1, with a possible D match to TRBD1 (6 bases). Germline CDR1 reads SGHAT; CDR2 reads FQNNGV. This CDR3 has 12 residues. V lost 3 bases to trimming and J lost 11 bases, with 13 bases between them. CDR3 sequence (DNA): TGTGCCAGCAGCTTTACAGGGTGGGTCGCTTTCTTT. It specifies CASSFTGWVAFF.

This sequence joins TRBV2 and TRBJ2-4; possible D gene TRBD1, 5 bases. Germline V gene sequence: CDR1 SNHLY, CDR2 FYNNEI. This CDR3 contains 15 residues. V was cut by 1 base and J by 7 bases, with 14 bases left in between. As DNA, the CDR3 is TGTGCCAGCAGTGAAGGCCAGGGTAGAGTCAACATTCAGTACTTC. Protein: CASSEGQGRVNIQYF.

V and J are TRBV11-3 and TRBJ2-5, with D maybe TRBD1 (7 bases). V lost 5 bases and J lost 5, with 18 bases in between. The CDR3 is made up of 15 amino acids. The V gene's germline CDR1 is SGHNT and CDR2 YENEEA. The CDR3 sequence is CASSKRQAGGETQYF. The CDR3, as DNA: TGTGCCAGCAGCAAGCGACAGGCAGGGGGGGAGACCCAGTACTTC.

The chain carries TRBV4-1 and TRBJ2-1; possible D gene TRBD2, 5 bases. V gave up 0 bases and J gave up 7 bases, with 13 bases separating them. The CDR3 sequence is 15 residues long. Per germline, CDR1 MGHRA and CDR2 YSYEKL. CDR3 sequence (DNA): TGCGCCAGCAGCCAAGATCGCCTAGCCCTGAATGAGCAGTTCTTC. Encoded protein: CASSQDRLALNEQFF.

This clone has a single count. The gene calls are TRBV5-1 and TRBJ1-6; D call uncertain. The germline gives CDR1 SGHRS, CDR2 YFSETQ. This CDR3 spans 15 amino acids. The V end was cut by 0 bases, the J end by 5 bases, with 9 bases between. For the CDR3, the DNA is TGCGCCAGCAGCTTGGGAACCCATAATAATTCACCCCTCCACTTT. Translating it yields CASSLGTHNNSPLHF.

The chain uses TRBV11-2 and TRBJ2-7; 8 nucleotides line up with TRBD1. Trimming took 4 bases from V and 5 from J; bases not matched to a gene: 7. CDR1 and CDR2 from the germline V gene are SGHAT and FQNNGV. This CDR3 spans 14 amino acids. CDR3 amino acids: CASSSSDRGNEQYF. Here the CDR3 DNA reads TGTGCCAGCAGCTCCTCAGACAGGGGCAACGAGCAGTACTTC.

This clone has a handful of counts. The CDR3 region has the DNA TGTGCCAGCAGTTTAGGAACACGGGACGATCGGCCCCAGCATTTT. Translation: CASSLGTRDDRPQHF. This rearrangement joins TRBV28 to TRBJ1-5; possible D gene TRBD1, 5 bases. The CDR3 totals 15 residues. Germline values: CDR1 MDHEN, CDR2 SYDVKM. V was cut by 2 bases and J by 9 bases, with 17 bases left in between. Full variable domain (missing parts from reference TRBV28 and TRBJ1-5): DVKVTQSSRYLVKRTGEKVFLECVQDMDHENMFWYRQDPGLGLRLIYFSYDVKMKEKGDIPEGYSVSREKKERFSLILESASTNQTSMYLCASSLGTRDDRPQHFGDGTRLSIL.

This chain uses TRBV30 with TRBJ2-7; 8 positions match TRBD1. In germline, CDR1 is GTSNPN, CDR2 SVGIG (reference sequence). The CDR3 consists of 16 residues. After removal of 3 bases from V and 2 bases from J, the junction contained 12 bases not matched to a gene. The DNA of the CDR3 is TGTGCCTGGAGAGCCCCCCAAGGACAGGGAACCTACGAGCAGTACTTC. Translated: CAWRAPQGQGTYEQYF.

The chain is built from TRBV18 and TRBJ2-7; no clear D. The CDR3 sequence is 12 residues long. The V gene's germline CDR1 is KGHSH and CDR2 LQKENI. Deletions cut 1 base from V and 1 base from J, with 2 bases between. The CDR3, as DNA: TGTGCCAGCTCACCACAGTCCTACGAGCAGTACTTC. Translated, it gives CASSPQSYEQYF.

V gene TRBV7-9 combines with J gene TRBJ1-1; the D is unclear. Germline assignment: CDR1 SEHNR and CDR2 FQNEAQ (reference sequence). The V gene lost 2 bases and the J gene lost 2 bases, with 3 bases spanning the gap. The CDR3 sequence is 12 residues long. CDR3 in DNA: TGTGCCAGCAGCTTAAGCAACACTGAAGCTTTCTTT. It yields the protein CASSLSNTEAFF.

The chain recombines TRBV19 with TRBJ1-4; D is uncertain. The CDR3 length is 13 residues. Germline loops: CDR1 LNHDA, CDR2 SQIVND (reference sequence). V was cut by 6 bases and J by 11 bases, with 16 bases left in between. CDR3 loop: CASSRQDREKLFF. The CDR3 DNA reads TGTGCCAGTAGCAGGCAGGACCGGGAGAAACTGTTTTTT.

The chain combines TRBV28 with TRBJ2-7, with 7 positions matching TRBD1. Germline CDR1 reads MDHEN; CDR2 reads SYDVKM. Losses at the gene ends were 4 bases for V and 2 bases for J; bases not matched to a gene: 11. The CDR3 sequence is 16 residues long. Here the CDR3 DNA reads TGTGCCAGCAGTTCGTCACCGGGACAGTCTACCTACGAGCAGTACTTC. It is translated as CASSSSPGQSTYEQYF.